This entry is about one T cell receptor beta chain. The antigen is undetermined. Germline V gives CDR1 MNHEY, CDR2 SVGAGI. The CDR3 has 10 amino acids. V was pared by 11 bases and J by 10 bases, with 12 bases between. This specimen comes from a study of T-cell memory formation after mild COVID-19. Whole-study results and caveats: CD4+ contracting clones lay mainly in CM and EM, CD8+ ones in EMRA. From day 15 to 85, contracting clones were balanced between CD4 and CD8, whereas later expanders leaned toward CD4+.

5'RACE primed from the constant segment yielded TCR alpha and TCR beta cDNA libraries bearing sample barcodes and UMIs. Each CDR3 protein gets one entry after TCRdb re-called the 5' RACE reads with MiXCR. Of more than 250,000 distinct CDR3 sequences in the sample, about 20% are singletons; the top ten hold under 25%. The genes are TRBV6-5 and TRBJ2-1; a possible D gene is TRBD2 (7 bases). This TCR was sampled from a man aged 18 to 29 who had mild COVID-19 (a few samples of this study predate the infection). Cell type and time point are not known. Sequences were obtained from PBMCs or a T cell subset sorted from them (not recorded which). Here the CDR3 DNA reads TGTGCCGCGGGGGCCATCGAGCAGTTCTTC. Protein sequence: CAAGAIEQFF.